Listed here are 8 T cell receptor beta chains from one sample, sequenced in a study of cytomegalovirus exposure and HLA in healthy donors. The assay was immunoSEQ multiplex PCR, and TCRdb's table has in-frame clones only and misses some. This repertoire shows 100,000 to 150,000 clones, 90% to 96% found once; its top ten account for about 1.7%. The specimen was PBMCs. The receptors come from a man between 18 and 29 years old in good health and CMV-seronegative.

The chain uses TRBV9 and TRBJ2-1; 10 positions match TRBD2. Losses at the gene ends were 4 bases for V and 6 bases for J; bases not matched to a gene: 10. The CDR3 covers 16 residues. CDR1 is SGDLS, CDR2 YYNGEE, per germline. In DNA form, the CDR3 reads TGTGCCAGCAGCCCCAGAGCGGGAGGGATTATCAATGAGCAGTTCTTC. Translation: CASSPRAGGIINEQFF.

The rearrangement joins TRBV6-1 to TRBJ2-6; D is ambiguous. The V end lost 3 bases, the J end lost 1 base, and 19 bases lay between the germline ends. Looked up from germline, CDR1 is MNHNS and CDR2 is SASEGT. The CDR3 has 19 residues. In nucleotides, the CDR3 is TGTGCCAGCAGTGAGAATTCGGTCCCGGTAAAATCTGGGGCCAACGTCCTGACTTTC. This codes for CASSENSVPVKSGANVLTF.

The DNA for the CDR3 is TGTGCCAGCAGCCCATCCGGGTCACAAGAGACCCAGTACTTC. Amino acids: CASSPSGSQETQYF. The chain combines TRBV6-5 with TRBJ2-5; no reliable D call. CDR1 is MNHEY, CDR2 SVGAGI, per germline. Trimming shortened V by 6 bases and J by 2 bases, and 13 bases separated the two germline ends. This CDR3 is built from 14 residues.

The gene calls are TRBV19 and TRBJ2-1; 8 nucleotides line up with TRBD2. J was trimmed by 5 bases and V by 6 bases; bases with no gene match: 15. The CDR3 runs 17 residues. Germline loops: CDR1 LNHDA, CDR2 SQIVND (reference sequence). CDR3 nucleotides: TGTGCCAGTAGGCCCAAGGGTAATAGCGGGATCAACAATGAGCAGTTCTTC. The encoded protein is CASRPKGNSGINNEQFF.

This chain connects TRBV27 to TRBJ2-2, with D perhaps TRBD1 (5 bases). This CDR3 is built from 14 residues. Germline CDR1 and CDR2: MNHEY and SMNVEV (reference sequence). V shed 10 bases and J shed 6 bases, with 18 bases lying between them. The CDR3: CATQGRAFAGELFF. Written as DNA, the CDR3 is TGTGCCACCCAGGGAAGGGCTTTTGCCGGGGAGCTGTTTTTT.

Note on this clone: In the same sample, other DNA sequences code for this CDR3. The chain joins TRBV11-2 to TRBJ1-2, with 9 bases matching TRBD1. CDR1 is SGHAT, CDR2 FQNNGV, per germline. This CDR3 is built from 13 residues. The J segment lost 5 bases and the V segment lost 5 bases, leaving 3 bases of the junction unmatched. The CDR3, as DNA: TGTGCCAGCAGCCCGGGACAGGGTTATGGCTACACCTTC. It specifies CASSPGQGYGYTF.

V and J are TRBV2 and TRBJ2-1; 9 bases agree with TRBD2. CDR3 length: 15 amino acids. CDR1 and CDR2 from the germline V gene are SNHLY and FYNNEI. V dropped 1 base and J dropped 7; count of bases not matched to a gene: 5. The CDR3 here is CASSEEGTSRNEQFF. The CDR3 DNA follows: TGTGCCAGCAGTGAAGAGGGGACTAGCCGTAATGAGCAGTTCTTC.

The chain carries TRBV25-1 and TRBJ2-7; 8 nucleotides align to TRBD1. Per germline, CDR1 MGHDK and CDR2 SYGVNS. This CDR3 region has 17 residues. With V trimmed by 1 base and J by 4 bases, 12 bases remained unmatched. Written as DNA, the CDR3 is TGTGCCAGCAGTGAATCCTTATGGCAGGGGGCGTCATACGAGCAGTACTTC. Amino acid sequence: CASSESLWQGASYEQYF.